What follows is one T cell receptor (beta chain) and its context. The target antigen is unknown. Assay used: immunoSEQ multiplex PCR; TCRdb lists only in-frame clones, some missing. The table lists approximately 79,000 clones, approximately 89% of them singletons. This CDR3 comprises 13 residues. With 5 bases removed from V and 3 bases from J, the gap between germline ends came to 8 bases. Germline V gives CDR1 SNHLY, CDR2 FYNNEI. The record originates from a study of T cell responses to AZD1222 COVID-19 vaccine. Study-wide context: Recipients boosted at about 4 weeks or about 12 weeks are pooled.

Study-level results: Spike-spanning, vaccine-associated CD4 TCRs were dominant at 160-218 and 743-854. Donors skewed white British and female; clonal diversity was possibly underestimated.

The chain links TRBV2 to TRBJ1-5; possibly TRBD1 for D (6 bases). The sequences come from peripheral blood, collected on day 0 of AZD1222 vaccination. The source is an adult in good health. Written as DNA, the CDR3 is TGTGCCAGCAGTCACAGGGTCAATCAGCCCCAGCATTTT. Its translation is CASSHRVNQPQHF.